This is a list of T cell receptor beta chains from one sample in a study of blood T cell repertoires in COVID-19. Sequencing was performed with immunoSEQ multiplex PCR; in TCRdb, only in-frame clones are kept and a portion is missing. This table has 65,000 to 75,000 clones, roughly 80% appearing once. The source material was peripheral blood. Receptor source: a man older than 75 with acute or convalescent COVID-19. The CDR3 runs from the conserved cysteine through the conserved F or W. Fields, in order: D gene, J gene, V gene, clone size, CDR3 protein, CDR3 DNA. D genes are given only for firm matches. Clone size is given for some rows only: seen once, a few or many times, or a class if the clone is expanded.

TRBD1	TRBJ1-1	TRBV6-5	.	CASSTGGTGNTEAFF	TGTGCCAGCAGTACTGGGGGGACAGGGAACACTGAAGCTTTCTTT
.	TRBJ1-6	TRBV14	few	CASSGMVLNSPLHF	TGTGCCAGCAGCGGCATGGTTCTGAACTCACCCCTCCACTTT
.	TRBJ2-5	TRBV19	few	CASSPHDGGRVETQYF	TGTGCCAGTAGTCCCCACGACGGGGGGCGGGTGGAGACCCAGTACTTC
TRBD2	TRBJ2-7	TRBV24-1	.	CATSGGLAGTYEQYF	TGTGCCACCAGTGGCGGACTAGCGGGGACCTACGAGCAGTACTTC
TRBD1	TRBJ1-5	TRBV7-9	.	CASSSTGVEPQHF	TGTGCCAGCAGCTCGACAGGGGTTGAGCCCCAGCATTTT
.	TRBJ2-7	TRBV23-1	.	CASSPQSLHEQYF	TGCGCCAGCAGTCCGCAGTCCCTGCACGAGCAGTACTTC
TRBD1	TRBJ1-1	TRBV6-6	.	CASSRDRANTEAFF	TGTGCCAGCAGTCGGGACAGGGCGAACACTGAAGCTTTCTTT
TRBD1	TRBJ1-5	TRBV5-1	once	CASSFGQGSQPQHF	TGCGCCAGCAGCTTCGGACAGGGTAGTCAGCCCCAGCATTTT
TRBD1	TRBJ2-7	TRBV5-4	.	CASSLPGQGFHEQYF	TGTGCCAGCAGCCTCCCGGGACAGGGGTTCCACGAGCAGTACTTC
TRBD1	TRBJ2-2	TRBV5-1	once	CASSLEGTGGHGELFF	TGCGCCAGCAGCTTGGAAGGGACAGGGGGCCACGGGGAGCTGTTTTTT
.	TRBJ2-7	TRBV6-2/TRBV6-3	.	CASSYAGPGAYEQYF	TGTGCCAGCAGTTACGCGGGTCCGGGAGCGTACGAGCAGTACTTC
.	TRBJ2-3	TRBV7-3	.	CASSLNRATDTQYF	TGTGCCAGCAGCTTAAACAGGGCCACAGATACGCAGTATTTT
TRBD2	TRBJ2-1	TRBV7-2	.	CASSFGGSRDEQFF	TGTGCCAGCAGCTTTGGCGGGAGCCGGGATGAGCAGTTCTTC
TRBD1	TRBJ1-2	TRBV6-1	.	CASSEALGTGRGYTF	TGTGCCAGCAGTGAAGCGCTCGGGACAGGGAGGGGCTACACCTTC
.	TRBJ1-1	TRBV19	.	CASSINSSIAFFAEAFF	TGTGCCAGTAGTATTAACAGCTCCATCGCATTTTTCGCTGAAGCTTTCTTT
.	TRBJ2-7	TRBV11-2	few	CASSFAGGGYEQYF	TGTGCCAGCAGCTTTGCAGGAGGAGGCTACGAGCAGTACTTC
TRBD1	TRBJ1-3	TRBV7-9	.	CASSFQGAVSGNTIYF	TGTGCCAGCAGCTTCCAGGGGGCTGTCTCTGGAAACACCATATATTTT
TRBD2	TRBJ2-7	TRBV18	.	CASSQTSGGVDEQYF	TGTGCCAGCTCACAGACTAGCGGAGGGGTGGACGAGCAGTACTTC
.	TRBJ2-5	TRBV6-6	once	CASSTGIQETQYF	TGTGCCAGCAGTACAGGGATTCAAGAGACCCAGTACTTC
.	TRBJ2-7	TRBV24-1	.	CATSDLVTDKQYF	TGTGCCACCAGTGATTTGGTGACGGACAAGCAGTACTTC
.	TRBJ1-4	TRBV5-1	.	CASSSDGDEKLFF	TGCGCCAGCAGCTCCGACGGGGATGAAAAACTGTTTTTT
TRBD2	TRBJ2-3	TRBV14	.	CASSQVAGGPDTQYF	TGTGCCAGCAGCCAAGTGGCGGGAGGGCCAGATACGCAGTATTTT
TRBD1	TRBJ2-1	TRBV18	.	CASSPYRGTPNEQFF	TGTGCCAGCTCACCTTACAGGGGTACCCCCAATGAGCAGTTCTTC
.	TRBJ1-2	TRBV12-3/TRBV12-4	few	CASSLIRGYGYTF	TGTGCCAGCAGTTTGATCCGGGGATATGGCTACACCTTC
TRBD1	TRBJ2-3	TRBV7-2	.	CASSLLPGGSTDTQYF	TGTGCCAGCAGCTTACTTCCAGGGGGTAGCACAGATACGCAGTATTTT
.	TRBJ1-2	TRBV28	.	CASSGNYGYTF	TGTGCCAGCAGCGGTAACTATGGCTACACCTTC
TRBD1	TRBJ1-2	TRBV5-1	few	CASSRDRENYGYTF	TGCGCCAGCAGCCGGGACAGGGAGAACTATGGCTACACCTTC